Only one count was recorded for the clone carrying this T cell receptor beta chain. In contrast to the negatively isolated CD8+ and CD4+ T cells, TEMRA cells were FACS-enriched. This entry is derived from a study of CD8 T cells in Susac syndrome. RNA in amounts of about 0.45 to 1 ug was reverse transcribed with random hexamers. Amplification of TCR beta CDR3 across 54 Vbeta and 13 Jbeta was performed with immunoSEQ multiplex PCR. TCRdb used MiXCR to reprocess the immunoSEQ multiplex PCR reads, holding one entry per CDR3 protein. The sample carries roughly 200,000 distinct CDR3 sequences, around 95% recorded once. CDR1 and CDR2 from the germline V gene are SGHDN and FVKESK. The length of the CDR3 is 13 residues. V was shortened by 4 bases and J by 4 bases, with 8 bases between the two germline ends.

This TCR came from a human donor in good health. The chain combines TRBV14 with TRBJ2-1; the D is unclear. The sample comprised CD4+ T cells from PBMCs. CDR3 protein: CASSLDWYNEQFF. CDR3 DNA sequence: TGTGCCAGCAGCCTGGATTGGTACAATGAGCAGTTCTTC.